This T cell receptor beta chain was identified in a study of blood T cell repertoires in COVID-19 (dated by TCRdb to about 2020). With regard to the full study: Collaborator samples came from the United States, Italy and Spain and covered acute and convalescent phases of COVID-19. Where available, HLA class I and class II types were obtained from metadata supplied by the sample provider rather than from assay-based typing. A de-identified subject ID, COVID-19 status, age in years and sex were almost always included in the sample metadata. The prospective study material was composed of cDNA or gDNA derived from T cells, B-cell-depleted T cells, or PBMCs. The samples were drawn from the first 160 participants of the ongoing ImmuneRACE study and from 1,254 subjects provided by 6 global collaborators. Subjects who had been exposed to COVID-19, were actively infected with it, or had recovered from it provided the deeply sampled blood TCRbeta repertoires that made up the dataset. The repertoires were released in a freely available public database meant as a resource for research on the immune response to SARS-CoV-2. Results the study describes overall, beyond this receptor: The amount of clinical and demographic metadata varied by source and participant and was provided uncurated.

A remark on this clone: Its antigen target is currently unknown. The record has no base qualities; no much larger clone is one base away.

One collaborating source in Seattle enrolled patients during active infection and followed them longitudinally through the course of disease. The collaborating institutions used their own protocols to collect whole blood in K2EDTA tubes. For TCRbeta analysis, collaborator samples were shipped as frozen whole blood, as isolated PBMCs, or as DNA extracted from either sample type. TCRbeta CDR3 regions were amplified from genomic DNA by means of the immunoSEQ Assay, a bias-controlled multiplex PCR. From the authors' description of their analysis: The number of nucleated cells in each sample was estimated from the amplification of reference gene primers within the assay. To quantify the absolute abundance of each unique TCRbeta CDR3 rearrangement, sequence reads were collapsed and filtered. For each sample, productive Simpson clonality was calculated as the square root of Simpson's diversity index over productive rearrangements. Not all clones reach the TCRdb copy of this immuneACCESS table, which keeps in-frame sequences only. Checked studies attribute under half of the gap to unresolved V genes and leave the rest unexplained. V, J and clone size were drawn from that table, and D and trimming were deduced from the DNA. This sample lists fewer than 450,000 clones; 80% to 90% were detected once. The top ten clonotypes cover just under 6.5% of the sample.

CDR1 and CDR2 (SGHTA, FQGNSA) derive from the germline V gene. The CDR3 goes from the cysteine to the phenylalanine over 15 residues. Only the CDR3 part of the read is kept: 45 bases, read in frame from the first base. At the junction V is shortened by 2 bases and J by 0 bases, with 9 bases in between. The chain employs TRBV7-2 and TRBJ2-3; TRBD2 is possibly the D segment (6 matching bases). The sample was peripheral blood. The receptor's source is a woman between 45 and 65 years old with COVID-19, enrolled during active disease. The CDR3 here reads CASSLLAISTDTQYF. The bases are TGTGCCAGCAGCTTACTAGCGATAAGCACAGATACGCAGTATTTT.